This T cell receptor beta chain was identified during a study of T cells after yellow fever vaccination. MiXCR, applied by TCRdb to the 5' RACE reads, yields one record per CDR3 protein. The sample has around 320,000 distinct CDR3 sequences, 8.7% seen once. Per germline, CDR1 DFQATT and CDR2 SNEGSKA (reference sequence). The CDR3 sequence is 13 residues long. V shed 3 bases and J shed 5 bases, with 13 bases lying between them. This clonotype has a handful of counts. The sequence came from a man younger than 35 who received the YFV17D yellow fever vaccine. V is TRBV20-1 and J is TRBJ2-5, with D possibly matching TRBD1 (6 bases). The specimen was CD4+ T cells sorted from PBMCs, collected 5 days after the yellow fever booster vaccination. DNA for the CDR3: TGCAGTGCTAGTCGGCGACAGGCGGAGACCCAGTACTTC. Translated: CSASRRQAETQYF.